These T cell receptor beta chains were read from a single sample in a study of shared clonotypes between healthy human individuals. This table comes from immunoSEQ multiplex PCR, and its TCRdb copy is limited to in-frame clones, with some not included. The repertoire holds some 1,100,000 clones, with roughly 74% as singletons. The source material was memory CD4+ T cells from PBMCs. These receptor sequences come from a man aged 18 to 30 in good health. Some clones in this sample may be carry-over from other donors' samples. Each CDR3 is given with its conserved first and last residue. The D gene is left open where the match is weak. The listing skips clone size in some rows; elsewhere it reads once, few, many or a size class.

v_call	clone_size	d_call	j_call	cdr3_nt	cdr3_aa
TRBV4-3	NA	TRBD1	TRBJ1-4	TGCGCCAGCAGCCAAGAGTACAGGGGAGAAATCGTTGAAAAACTGTTTTTT	CASSQEYRGEIVEKLFF
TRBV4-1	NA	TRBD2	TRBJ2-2	TGCGCCAGCAGTTCTACTAGCGGGAGGCCTACCGGGGAGCTGTTTTTT	CASSSTSGRPTGELFF
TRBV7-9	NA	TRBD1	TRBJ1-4	TGTGCCAGCAGCTTGCCACAGGGGGGTGAAAAACTGTTTTTT	CASSLPQGGEKLFF
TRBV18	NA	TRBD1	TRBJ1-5	TGTGCCAGCTCACCCCTAGGACAGGGCGGTCAGCCCCAGCATTTT	CASSPLGQGGQPQHF
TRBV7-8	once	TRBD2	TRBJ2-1	TGTGCCAGCAGCGTGCGGACGAGACTAGCTGGAAATGAGCAGTTCTTC	CASSVRTRLAGNEQFF
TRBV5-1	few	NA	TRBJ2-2	TGCGCCAGCAGCTTTATAGCGGCCTCAGTTAACACCGGGGAGCTGTTTTTT	CASSFIAASVNTGELFF
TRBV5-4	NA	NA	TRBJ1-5	TGTGCCAGGGGTTTTTACAGGTACTATACAGATTTCCAGCCCCAGCATTTT	CARGFYRYYTDFQPQHF
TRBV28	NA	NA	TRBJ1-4	TGTGCCAGCAAGCAGGGAAGATATGAAAAACTGTTTTTT	CASKQGRYEKLFF
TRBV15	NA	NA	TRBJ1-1	TGTGCCACCAGCAGCCGGACGAACCGTGGCGCTGAAGCTTTCTTT	CATSSRTNRGAEAFF
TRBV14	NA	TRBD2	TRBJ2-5	TGTGCCAGCAGCCCCTTTGTGGGAGGGCCGGGTGAGACCCAGTACTTC	CASSPFVGGPGETQYF
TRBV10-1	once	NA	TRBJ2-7	TGCGCCAGCAGCCGCTACTACGAGCAGTACTTC	CASSRYYEQYF
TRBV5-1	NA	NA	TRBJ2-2	TGCGCCAGCGGGGTCCTAGCGAACACCGGGGAGCTGTTTTTT	CASGVLANTGELFF
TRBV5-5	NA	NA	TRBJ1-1	TGTGCCAGCAGCTTTCAGGGGTCGACTGAAGCTTTCTTT	CASSFQGSTEAFF
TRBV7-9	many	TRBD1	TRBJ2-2	TGTGCCAGCAGCTCAATACAGGGGCACCGGGAGCTGTTTTTT	CASSSIQGHRELFF
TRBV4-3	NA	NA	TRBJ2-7	TGCGCCAGCAGCCAAGAGGAAAGGGGTTACGAGCAGTACTTC	CASSQEERGYEQYF
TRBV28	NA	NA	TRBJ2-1	TGTGCCAGCAGTAAGTTTAATGAGCAGTTCTTC	CASSKFNEQFF
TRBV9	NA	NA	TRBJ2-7	TGTGCCAGCAGCGTAGGGGGCAGGGGACCCTACGAGCAGTACTTC	CASSVGGRGPYEQYF
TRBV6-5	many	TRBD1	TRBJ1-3	TGTGCCAGCAGTTCGACAGGGGGCCGAAACACCATATATTTT	CASSSTGGRNTIYF
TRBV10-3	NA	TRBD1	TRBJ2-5	TGTGCCATCAGTCCGACAGGGCAAGAGACCCAGTACTTC	CAISPTGQETQYF
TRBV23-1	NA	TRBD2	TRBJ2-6	TGCGCCAGCAGTCAACGCGGGGGGCCCGGGGCCAACGTCCTGACTTTC	CASSQRGGPGANVLTF
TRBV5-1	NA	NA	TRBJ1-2	TGCGCCAGCAGCGGGGACGTCTATGGCTACACCTTC	CASSGDVYGYTF
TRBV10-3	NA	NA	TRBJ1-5	TGTGCCATCAGTGAAAGCTACAGCAATCAGCCCCAGCATTTT	CAISESYSNQPQHF
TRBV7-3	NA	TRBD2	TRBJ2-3	TGTGCCAGCAGCATCACTAGCGCAGGCACAGATACGCAGTATTTT	CASSITSAGTDTQYF
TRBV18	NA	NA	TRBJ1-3	TGTGCCAGCTCACGTAGAGGGGAGATCGGAAACACCATATATTTT	CASSRRGEIGNTIYF
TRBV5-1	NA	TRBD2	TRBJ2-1	TGCGCCAGCAGCTGGGAGGGTGAGCAGTTCTTC	CASSWEGEQFF
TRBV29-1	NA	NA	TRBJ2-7	TGCAGCGTTGCAAGCAAACTTCGGGGCGAGCAGTACTTC	CSVASKLRGEQYF
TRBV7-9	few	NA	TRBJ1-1	TGTGCCAGCAGCTTAGCGCGGAATGTACAGATGAACACTGAAGCTTTCTTT	CASSLARNVQMNTEAFF
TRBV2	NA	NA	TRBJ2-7	TGTGCCAGCAGTACCGGGACTGAGTACTTC	CASSTGTEYF
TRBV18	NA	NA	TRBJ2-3	TGTGCCAGCTCACCAAGAAACCGAGAGGATACGCAGTATTTT	CASSPRNREDTQYF
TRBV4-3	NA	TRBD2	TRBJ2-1	TGCGCCAGCAGCCAACGGACTAGCACCCACAATGAGCAGTTCTTC	CASSQRTSTHNEQFF
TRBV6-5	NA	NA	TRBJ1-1	TGTGCCAGCAGTTACTGGGGGCGAACCACTGAAGCTTTCTTT	CASSYWGRTTEAFF
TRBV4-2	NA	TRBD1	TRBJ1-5	TGTGCCAGCAGCCAAGGACAGGGGGCTAATGCGGGCAATCAGCCCCAGCATTTT	CASSQGQGANAGNQPQHF
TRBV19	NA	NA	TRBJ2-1	TGTGCCAGTGGTCACGTTGAGCAGTTCTTC	CASGHVEQFF
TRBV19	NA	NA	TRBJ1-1	TGTGCCAGTAGTTCGCAGGGAAGGATCAACACTGAAGCTTTCTTT	CASSSQGRINTEAFF
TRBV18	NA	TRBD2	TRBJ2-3	TGTGCCAGCTCACCACTGCCTAGCGGGAGAAGAGCAGATACGCAGTATTTT	CASSPLPSGRRADTQYF
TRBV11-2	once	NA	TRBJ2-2	TGTGCCAGCAGCTTAGCTGGCTCGAACACCGGGGAGCTGTTTTTT	CASSLAGSNTGELFF
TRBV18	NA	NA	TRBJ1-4	TGTGCCAGCTCACCAGCACAGCCGTTGGGTAATGAAAAACTGTTTTTT	CASSPAQPLGNEKLFF
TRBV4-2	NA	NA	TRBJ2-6	TGTGCCAGCAGCCAAGCTACCAGGGTCGACTCTGGGGCCAACGTCCTGACTTTC	CASSQATRVDSGANVLTF
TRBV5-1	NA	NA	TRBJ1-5	TGCGCCAGCAGCTTGGACCCAGGGCGCAATCAGCCCCAGCATTTT	CASSLDPGRNQPQHF
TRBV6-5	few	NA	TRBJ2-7	TGTGCCAGCAGTCCCTGGGTCTGGGGCTACGAGCAGTACTTC	CASSPWVWGYEQYF
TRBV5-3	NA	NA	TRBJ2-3	TGTGCCAGAAGCTTGCCGGCCGTCGGGGGCACAGATACGCAGTATTTT	CARSLPAVGGTDTQYF
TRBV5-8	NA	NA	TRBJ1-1	TGTGCCAGCAGCTTGGGGCAGGGGACCGGGGCTTTCTTT	CASSLGQGTGAFF